This T cell receptor (beta chain) was captured in a study of beta chain features in type 1 diabetes. Overall study context: The number of sorted cells examined across all samples was approximately 100 million.

Between the trimmed V and J ends, which lost 1 base and 3 bases, there was a span of 11 bases. Germline V gene sequence: CDR1 GTSNPN, CDR2 SVGIG (reference sequence). This CDR3 comprises 14 residues. Expressed TCRB transcripts were sequenced after all isolated RNA was converted to cDNA. Generated by immunoSEQ multiplex PCR, the TCRdb table keeps only in-frame clones and is missing some. The sample records hundreds of thousands of clones, around 65% being singletons. Sequencing input: naive CD4+ T cells from blood. The receptor was derived from a man aged 25 to 45 in good health. The chain links TRBV30 to TRBJ2-3; TRBD2 might be the D (5 bases). In DNA, the CDR3 is TGTGCCTGGAGTGCCCTCCTAGCAACAGATACGCAGTATTTT. It translates to CAWSALLATDTQYF.